The TCR beta chain described here comes from a study of shared clonotypes between healthy human individuals. Per the original methods: Filtering differed for immunoSEQ, which gave only junction sequences without quality scores. Sequenced by immunoSEQ multiplex PCR; TCRdb stores in-frame clones only, minus some. That table supplies the V and J calls and clone size; D and trimming were determined from the DNA. This table has around 2,000,000 clones, 85% to 95% appearing once. Selected positively for CCR7 and CD45RO-negative, naive CD8 cells excluded terminally differentiated effector memory CD45RA+ cells. Material for sequencing was naive CD8+ T cells from PBMCs. This receptor was obtained from a man younger than 35 in good health. Some clones in this sample may be carry-over from other donors' samples.

The CDR3 region is CASSAHGGTGNYEQYF. The CDR3 DNA reads as TGTGCCAGCAGCGCTCACGGGGGGACAGGGAACTACGAGCAGTACTTC. The chain links TRBV9 to TRBJ2-7; 9 nucleotides agree with TRBD1. V was pared by 3 bases and J by 3 bases, with 10 bases of the junction left unmatched. CDR1 is SGDLS and CDR2 is YYNGEE in the germline V gene. The CDR3 spans 16 residues.